The 12 T cell receptor beta chains below come from one sample, sequenced in a study of blood T cells in healthy people across ages. For the second PCR, which ran for 7 to 11 cycles, a sample-barcoded 5' primer and a J-beta primer mix were used. TCRdb re-derived calls from the 5' RACE reads in MiXCR, one entry per CDR3 protein. The sample has approximately 360,000 distinct CDR3 sequences, over 45% seen once. The specimen was blood. These receptors came from a man in his sixties in good health.

The chain is built from TRBV20-1 and TRBJ2-7; D remains ambiguous. With 0 bases removed from V and 4 bases from J, the gap between germline ends came to 13 bases. CDR1 and CDR2 (germline): DFQATT, SNEGSKA (reference sequence). This CDR3 has 14 amino acids. This CDR3 reads CSARDPGPPYEQYF. CDR3 sequence (DNA): TGCAGTGCTAGAGATCCGGGCCCCCCATACGAGCAGTACTTC.

The V gene is TRBV12-3 or TRBV12-4, the J gene TRBJ2-5, with TRBD1 matching 9 bases. V shed 11 bases, J shed 11 bases, and the junction held 15 bases outside the gene matches. The CDR3 loop spans 13 amino acids. The chain's CDR3 is CASTGGLYNEQYF. Written as DNA, the CDR3 is TGTGCCTCCACAGGGGGCCTCTACAATGAGCAGTACTTC.

This clonotype has just a few counts. The chain carries TRBV27 and TRBJ1-2, with a tentative D call TRBD1 (6 bases). This CDR3 is 15 amino acids long. V was cut by 0 bases and J by 0 bases, with 8 bases left in between. Germline V gene sequence: CDR1 MNHEY, CDR2 SMNVEV (reference sequence). The CDR3 DNA reads TGTGCCAGCAGTTTATCAGGGGGAACTAACTATGGCTACACCTTC. The encoded protein is CASSLSGGTNYGYTF.

The chain couples TRBV5-1 to TRBJ1-1; 7 bases fit TRBD1. Germline lookup yields CDR1 SGHRS and CDR2 YFSETQ. This CDR3 has 15 amino acids. Unmatched junction bases numbered 5, after V lost 0 bases and J lost 3 bases. The CDR3 region is CASSLERQGDTEAFF. The CDR3 coding sequence is TGCGCCAGCAGCTTGGAACGACAGGGCGACACTGAAGCTTTCTTT. Filled out from reference TRBV5-1 and TRBJ1-1, the complete variable domain reads KAGVTQTPRYLIKTRGQQVTLSCSPISGHRSVSWYQQTPGQGLQFLFEYFSETQRNKGNFPGRFSGRQFSNSRSEMNVSTLELGDSALYLCASSLERQGDTEAFFGQGTRLTVV.

This clonotype turned up a few times. The chain combines TRBV5-6 with TRBJ1-2, with 8 bases aligning to TRBD1. V lost 4 bases, J lost 2 bases, and 10 bases stayed unmatched. The CDR3 consists of 16 residues. The V gene's germline CDR1 is SGHDT and CDR2 YYEEEE. The CDR3 region is CASSRIPGQVNYGYTF. The DNA of the CDR3 is TGTGCCAGCAGCCGTATACCGGGACAGGTAAACTATGGCTACACCTTC.

This clonotype came up a few times. The chain joins TRBV25-1 to TRBJ2-1; D unresolved. Trimming removed 4 bases at V and 10 bases at J, with 14 bases between. The CDR3 runs 13 residues. CDR1 MGHDK and CDR2 SYGVNS come from the germline V gene. CDR3: CASSGIPRGEQFF. The CDR3 nucleotides read TGTGCCAGCAGTGGAATTCCGAGAGGAGAGCAGTTCTTC.

The gene calls are TRBV6-1 and TRBJ2-7, with 7 nucleotides matching TRBD2. Germline V CDR1 and CDR2: MNHNS, SASEGT. V shed 11 bases and J 1 base; nucleotides not matched to a gene: 8. This CDR3 is built from 13 residues. Here the CDR3 reads CAGGRAGSYEQYF. CDR3 sequence (DNA): TGTGCCGGAGGGAGGGCCGGATCCTACGAGCAGTACTTC.

This clonotype has a handful of counts. The chain couples TRBV7-2 to TRBJ2-5; D remains ambiguous. V lost 1 base, J lost 2 bases, and 11 bases lay in between. CDR3 length: 15 residues. CDR1 is SGHTA and CDR2 is FQGNSA in the germline V gene. CDR3 region: CASSLDPTEQETQYF. As DNA, the CDR3 is TGTGCCAGCAGCTTAGACCCTACAGAGCAAGAGACCCAGTACTTC.

This clonotype was recorded at least ten times. Given a much more abundant clone one base away, this may be a read error. This sequence joins TRBV11-2 and TRBJ2-4, with D unclear. This CDR3 has 14 residues. The V gene's germline CDR1 is SGHAT and CDR2 FQNNGV. This chain's CDR3 is CASSVDYGKNIQYF. The CDR3 bases are TGTGCCAGCAGCGTAGATTATGGTAAAAACATTCAGTACTTC.

This clonotype came up once. The chain couples TRBV19 to TRBJ2-1; 9 positions agree with TRBD2. The CDR3 is made up of 14 amino acids. Germline CDR1 reads LNHDA; CDR2 reads SQIVND (reference sequence). The trim removed 3 bases at V and 7 bases at J, leaving 4 bases unmatched. The CDR3 here is CASSISGGRNEQFF. CDR3 nucleotide sequence: TGTGCCAGTAGTATCAGCGGGGGGAGAAATGAGCAGTTCTTC.

This clonotype occurred a few times. The chain carries TRBV20-1 and TRBJ2-2; D may correspond to TRBD1 or TRBD2 (5 bases each). This CDR3 has 14 amino acids. The V end lost 3 bases, the J end lost 4 bases, and 12 bases lay between the germline ends. Looked up from germline, CDR1 is DFQATT and CDR2 is SNEGSKA (reference sequence). The CDR3 region has the DNA TGCAGTGCTAGCCGGGACCAAACCACCGGGGAGCTGTTTTTT. The encoded protein is CSASRDQTTGELFF.

This chain uses TRBV6-4 with TRBJ2-7; no clear D. Germline lookup yields CDR1 MRHNA and CDR2 SNTAGT. This CDR3 comprises 11 residues. Trimming took 3 bases from V and 7 from J, leaving 7 bases between them. CDR3 residues: CASSEAREQYF. CDR3 in DNA: TGTGCCAGCAGTGAAGCCAGGGAGCAGTACTTC.